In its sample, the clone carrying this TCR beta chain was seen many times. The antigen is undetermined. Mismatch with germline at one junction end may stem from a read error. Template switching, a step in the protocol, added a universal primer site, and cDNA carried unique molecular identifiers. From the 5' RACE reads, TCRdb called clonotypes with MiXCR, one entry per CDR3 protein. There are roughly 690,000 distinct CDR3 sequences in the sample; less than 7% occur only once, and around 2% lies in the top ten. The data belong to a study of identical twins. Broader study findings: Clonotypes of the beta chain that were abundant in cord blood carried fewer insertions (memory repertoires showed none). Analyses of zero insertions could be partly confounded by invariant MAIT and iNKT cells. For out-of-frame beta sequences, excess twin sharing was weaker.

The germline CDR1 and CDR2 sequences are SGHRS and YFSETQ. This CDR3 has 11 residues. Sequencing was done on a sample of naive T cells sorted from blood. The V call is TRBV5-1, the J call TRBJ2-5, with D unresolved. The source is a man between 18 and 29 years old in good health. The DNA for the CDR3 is TGTGCCAGCAGCCAACAAGAGACCCAGTACTTC. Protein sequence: CASSQQETQYF.